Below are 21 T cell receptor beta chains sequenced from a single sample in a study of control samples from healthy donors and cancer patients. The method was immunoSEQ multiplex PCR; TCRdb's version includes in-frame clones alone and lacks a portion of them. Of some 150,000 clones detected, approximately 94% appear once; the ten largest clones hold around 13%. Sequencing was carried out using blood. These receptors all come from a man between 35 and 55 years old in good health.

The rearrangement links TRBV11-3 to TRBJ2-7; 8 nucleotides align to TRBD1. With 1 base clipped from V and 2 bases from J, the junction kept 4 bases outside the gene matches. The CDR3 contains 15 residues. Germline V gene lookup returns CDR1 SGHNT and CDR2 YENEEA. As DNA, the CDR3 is TGTGCCAGCAGCTTAGCAGGGACAGGCCCCTACGAGCAGTACTTC. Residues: CASSLAGTGPYEQYF.

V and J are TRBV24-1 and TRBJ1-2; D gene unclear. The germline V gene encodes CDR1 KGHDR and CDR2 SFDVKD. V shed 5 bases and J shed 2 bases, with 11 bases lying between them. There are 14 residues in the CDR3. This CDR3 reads CATSGIALNYGYTF. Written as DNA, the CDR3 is TGTGCCACCAGTGGTATAGCTTTAAACTATGGCTACACCTTC.

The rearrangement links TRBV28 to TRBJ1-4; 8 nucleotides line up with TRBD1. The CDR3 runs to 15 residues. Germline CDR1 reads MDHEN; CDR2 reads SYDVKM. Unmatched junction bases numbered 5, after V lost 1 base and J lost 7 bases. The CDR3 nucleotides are TGTGCCAGCAGTTTATTATCAGGGGGCAGTGAAAAACTGTTTTTT. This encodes CASSLLSGGSEKLFF. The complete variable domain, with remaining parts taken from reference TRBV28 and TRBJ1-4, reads DVKVTQSSRYLVKRTGEKVFLECVQDMDHENMFWYRQDPGLGLRLIYFSYDVKMKEKGDIPEGYSVSREKKERFSLILESASTNQTSMYLCASSLLSGGSEKLFFGSGTQLSVL.

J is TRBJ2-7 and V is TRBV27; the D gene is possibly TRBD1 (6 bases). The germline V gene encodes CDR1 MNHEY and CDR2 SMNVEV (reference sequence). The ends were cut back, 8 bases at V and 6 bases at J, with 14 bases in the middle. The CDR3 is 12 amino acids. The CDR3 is CASGPRRGEQYF. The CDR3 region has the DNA TGTGCCAGCGGCCCCCGCAGGGGCGAGCAGTACTTC.

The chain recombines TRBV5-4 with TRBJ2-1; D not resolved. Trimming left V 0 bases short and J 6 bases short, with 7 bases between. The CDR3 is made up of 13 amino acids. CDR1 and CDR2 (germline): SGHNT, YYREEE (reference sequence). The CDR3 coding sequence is TGTGCCAGCAGCTTGGAAGTCCCCAATGAGCAGTTCTTC. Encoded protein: CASSLEVPNEQFF. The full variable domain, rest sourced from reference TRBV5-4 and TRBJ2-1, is ETGVTQSPTHLIKTRGQQVTLRCSSQSGHNTVSWYQQALGQGPQFIFQYYREEENGRGNFPPRFSGLQFPNYSSELNVNALELDDSALYLCASSLEVPNEQFFGPGTRLTVL.

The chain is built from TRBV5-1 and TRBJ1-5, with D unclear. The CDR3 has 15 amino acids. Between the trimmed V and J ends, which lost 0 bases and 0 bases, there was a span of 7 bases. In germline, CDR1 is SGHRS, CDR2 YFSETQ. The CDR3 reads CASSLGQYSNQPQHF. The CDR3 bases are TGCGCCAGCAGCTTGGGACAATATAGCAATCAGCCCCAGCATTTT.

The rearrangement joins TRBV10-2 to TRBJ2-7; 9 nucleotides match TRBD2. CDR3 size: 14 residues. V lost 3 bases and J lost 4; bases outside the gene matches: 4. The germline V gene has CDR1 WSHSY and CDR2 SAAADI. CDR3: CASSDGGGVYEQYF. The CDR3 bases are TGCGCCAGCAGTGACGGCGGGGGGGTTTACGAGCAGTACTTC.

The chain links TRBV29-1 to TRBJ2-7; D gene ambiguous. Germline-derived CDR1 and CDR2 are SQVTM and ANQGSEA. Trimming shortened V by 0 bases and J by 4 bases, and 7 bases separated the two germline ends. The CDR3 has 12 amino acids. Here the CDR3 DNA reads TGCAGCGTTGAAGATGGATTATACGAGCAGTACTTC. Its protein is CSVEDGLYEQYF.

This CDR3 reads CASSLLNTEAFF. CDR3 sequence (DNA): TGTGCCAGCAGTTTACTGAACACTGAAGCTTTCTTT. This chain uses TRBV12-3 or TRBV12-4 with TRBJ1-1; D gene unclear. Trimming shortened V by 2 bases and J by 0 bases, and 1 base separated the two germline ends. This CDR3 is built from 12 residues.

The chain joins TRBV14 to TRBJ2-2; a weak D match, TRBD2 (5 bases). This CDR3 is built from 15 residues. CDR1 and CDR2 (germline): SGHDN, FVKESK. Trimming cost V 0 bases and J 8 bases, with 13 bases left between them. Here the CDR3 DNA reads TGTGCCAGCAGCCAAGAGTACAGCCCGGGGGGGGAGCTGTTTTTT. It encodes CASSQEYSPGGELFF.

As DNA, the CDR3 is TGTGCCAGTCGATACCCTAATGAAAAACTGTTTTTT. Translated, it gives CASRYPNEKLFF. V usage is TRBV28 and J usage is TRBJ1-4; D unresolved. This CDR3 contains 12 residues. V lost 9 bases and J 3 bases, leaving 8 bases between the germline ends. Germline CDR1 and CDR2: MDHEN and SYDVKM. The full variable domain, with the rest looked up from reference TRBV28 and TRBJ1-4, is DVKVTQSSRYLVKRTGEKVFLECVQDMDHENMFWYRQDPGLGLRLIYFSYDVKMKEKGDIPEGYSVSREKKERFSLILESASTNQTSMYLCASRYPNEKLFFGSGTQLSVL.

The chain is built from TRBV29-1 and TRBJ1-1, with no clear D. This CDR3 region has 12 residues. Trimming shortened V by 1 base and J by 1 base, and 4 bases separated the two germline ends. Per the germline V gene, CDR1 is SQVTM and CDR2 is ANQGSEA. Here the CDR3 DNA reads TGCAGCGTTGAAGGCAGGAACACTGAAGCTTTCTTT. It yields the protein CSVEGRNTEAFF.

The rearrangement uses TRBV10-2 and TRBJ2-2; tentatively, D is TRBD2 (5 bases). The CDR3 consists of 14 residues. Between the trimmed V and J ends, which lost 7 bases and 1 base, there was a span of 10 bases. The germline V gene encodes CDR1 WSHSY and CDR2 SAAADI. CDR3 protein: CASKDGGNTGELFF. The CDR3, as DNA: TGCGCCAGCAAAGACGGAGGGAACACCGGGGAGCTGTTTTTT.

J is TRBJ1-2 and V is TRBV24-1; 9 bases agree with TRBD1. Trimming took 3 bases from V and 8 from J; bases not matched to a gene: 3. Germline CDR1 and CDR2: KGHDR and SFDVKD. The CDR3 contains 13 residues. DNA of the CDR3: TGTGCCACCAGTGATCGGACAGGGGAAGGCTACACCTTC. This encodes CATSDRTGEGYTF.

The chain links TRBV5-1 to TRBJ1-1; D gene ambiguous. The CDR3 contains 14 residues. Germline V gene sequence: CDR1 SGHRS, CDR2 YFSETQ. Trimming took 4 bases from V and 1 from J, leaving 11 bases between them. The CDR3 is CASSLGPGNTEAFF. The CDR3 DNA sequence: TGCGCCAGCAGCCTAGGGCCGGGGAACACTGAAGCTTTCTTT.

This CDR3 is CASSLSRDRGVEQYF. Written as DNA, the CDR3 is TGTGCCAGCAGCTTGAGCCGGGACAGAGGGGTCGAGCAGTACTTC. The chain has TRBV7-9 and TRBJ2-7, with 7 bases fitting TRBD1. There are 15 residues in the CDR3. J lost 6 bases, V lost 3 bases, and 11 bases had no gene match. From germline, CDR1 is SEHNR and CDR2 FQNEAQ (reference sequence).

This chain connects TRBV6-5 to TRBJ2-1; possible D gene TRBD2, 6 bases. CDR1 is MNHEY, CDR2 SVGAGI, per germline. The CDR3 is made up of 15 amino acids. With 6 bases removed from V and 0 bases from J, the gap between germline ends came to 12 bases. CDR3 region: CASRPGLNSYNEQFF. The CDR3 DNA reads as TGTGCCAGCAGGCCCGGACTAAACTCCTACAATGAGCAGTTCTTC.

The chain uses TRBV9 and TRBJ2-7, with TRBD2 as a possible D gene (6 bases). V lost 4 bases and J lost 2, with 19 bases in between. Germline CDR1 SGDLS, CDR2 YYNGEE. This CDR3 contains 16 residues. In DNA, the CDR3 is TGTGCCAGCAGCCCTCATTCCGGGACTGACGCCTACGAGCAGTACTTC. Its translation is CASSPHSGTDAYEQYF.

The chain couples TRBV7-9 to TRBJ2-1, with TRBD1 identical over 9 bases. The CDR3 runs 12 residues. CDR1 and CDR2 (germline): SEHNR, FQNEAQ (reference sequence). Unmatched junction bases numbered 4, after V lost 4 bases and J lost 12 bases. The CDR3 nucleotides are TGTGCCAGCAGCTCAACAGGGGGCTCGCAGTTCTTC. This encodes CASSSTGGSQFF.

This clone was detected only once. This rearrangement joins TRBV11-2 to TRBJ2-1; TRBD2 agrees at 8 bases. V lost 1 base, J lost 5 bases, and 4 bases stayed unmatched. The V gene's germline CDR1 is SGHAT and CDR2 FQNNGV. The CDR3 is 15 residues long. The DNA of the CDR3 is TGTGCCAGCAGCTTAGGTAGCGGGGCCAACAATGAGCAGTTCTTC. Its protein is CASSLGSGANNEQFF.

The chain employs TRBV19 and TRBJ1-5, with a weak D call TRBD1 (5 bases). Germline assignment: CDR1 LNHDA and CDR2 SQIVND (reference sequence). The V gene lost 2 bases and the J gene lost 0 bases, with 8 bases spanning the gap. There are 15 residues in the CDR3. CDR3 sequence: CASSIRTPSNQPQHF. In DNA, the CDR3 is TGTGCCAGTAGTATAAGGACACCTAGCAATCAGCCCCAGCATTTT.